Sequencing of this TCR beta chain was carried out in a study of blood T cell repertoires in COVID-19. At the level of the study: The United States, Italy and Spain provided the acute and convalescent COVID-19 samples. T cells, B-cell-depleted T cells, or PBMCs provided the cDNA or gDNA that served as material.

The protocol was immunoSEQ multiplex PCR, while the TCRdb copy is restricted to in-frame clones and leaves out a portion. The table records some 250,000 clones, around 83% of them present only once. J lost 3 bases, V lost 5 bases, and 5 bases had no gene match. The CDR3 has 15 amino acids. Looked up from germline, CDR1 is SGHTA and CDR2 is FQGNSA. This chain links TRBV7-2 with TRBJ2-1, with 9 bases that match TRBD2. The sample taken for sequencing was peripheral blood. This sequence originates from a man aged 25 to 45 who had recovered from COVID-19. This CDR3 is CASSPRTSDYNEQFF. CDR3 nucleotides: TGTGCCAGCAGCCCTAGGACTAGCGACTACAATGAGCAGTTCTTC.